Sequencing of this T cell receptor beta chain was carried out in a study of shared clonotypes between healthy human individuals. Findings of the study overall: The study drew on few donors, limiting represented genetic and exposure-history diversity. Clonotypes shared by all four sorted-subset donors had higher generation probabilities than non-shared clonotypes. Rarefaction gave evidence that sorted-subset sequencing remained incomplete despite large depth.

CDR1 and CDR2 from the germline V gene are MNHEY and SVGAGI. This CDR3 contains 14 residues. V lost 4 bases and J 5 bases, leaving 12 bases between the germline ends. Sequencing was performed with immunoSEQ multiplex PCR; in TCRdb, only in-frame clones are kept and a portion is missing. The sample carries about 980,000 clones, more than 75% recorded once. Comments on this clone: Its antigen is currently unknown.

This chain uses TRBV6-5 with TRBJ1-5; weak D call: TRBD1 (6 bases). This receptor was obtained from a man younger than 30 in good health. Input material: memory CD4+ T cells sorted from blood. Described subset: CD45RA-negative fraction. The CDR3 protein is CASSSRGLHQPQHF. The CDR3, as DNA: TGTGCCAGCAGTTCCCGGGGGCTACATCAGCCCCAGCATTTT.